This TCR beta chain derives from a study of T cell responses to AZD1222 COVID-19 vaccine. Trimming took 5 bases from V and 0 from J, leaving 11 bases between them. The CDR3 extends over 15 amino acids. Germline values: CDR1 LNHDA, CDR2 SQIVND (reference sequence). Libraries were prepared by immunoSEQ multiplex PCR; TCRdb keeps only in-frame clonotypes and omits some of them. The sample comprises some 110,000 clones, approximately 85% of which are singletons, and roughly 4.4% rests with the top ten. About this clone itself: Its antigen is as yet unknown.

Regarding the study as a whole: It was only 6 or 7 AZD1222 recipients who were seropositive at baseline. Spike-wide vaccine-associated CD4 TCRs dominated at 160-218 and 743-854. The study sampled repertoires only after the peak T cell response. Donors, mostly white British, included more females; clonal diversity was possibly underestimated.

This clonotype was sampled from an adult who received the AZD1222 COVID-19 vaccine. The specimen comprised peripheral blood, sampled 28 days after the second AZD1222 dose. The V gene is TRBV19, the J gene TRBJ1-3, with D possibly being TRBD1 (5 bases). The CDR3 DNA is TGTGCCAGTAGTCTCGAGGGGACCTCTGGAAACACCATATATTTT. Amino acid sequence: CASSLEGTSGNTIYF.